This T cell receptor beta chain was sequenced for a study of blood T cell repertoires in COVID-19. Profiled with immunoSEQ multiplex PCR; TCRdb holds only in-frame clones, not every one. The sample holds 140,000 or so clones, more than 80% seen once. CDR1 and CDR2 (germline): SEHNR, FQNEAQ (reference sequence). Trimming cost V 11 bases and J 0 bases, with 8 bases left between them. The CDR3 extends over 13 amino acids. This clonotype was sampled from an elderly woman with acute or convalescent COVID-19. This sequence joins TRBV7-9 and TRBJ2-6; D perhaps matches TRBD1 (6 bases). Sample: peripheral blood. The DNA for the CDR3 is TGTGCCCAGGGGCGCTCTGGGGCCAACGTCCTGACTTTC. Translation gives CAQGRSGANVLTF. Using reference TRBV7-9 and TRBJ2-6 for the parts outside the CDR3, the full variable domain is DTGVSQNPRHKITKRGQNVTFRCDPISEHNRLYWYRQTLGQGPEFLTYFQNEAQLEKSRLLSDRFSAERPKGSFSTLEIQRTEQGDSAMYLCAQGRSGANVLTFGAGSRLTVL.